Below are 21 T cell receptor beta chains sequenced from a single sample in a study of Graves' ophthalmopathy and Graves' hyperthyroidism. Using RNA transcripts, the TCR beta CDR3 regions were amplified. HTBI primers were used in a first-round RT-PCR, which preceded a second-round multiplex PCR. Each CDR3 protein gets one entry after TCRdb re-called the multiplex PCR reads with MiXCR. The table shows 1 million to 1.3 million distinct CDR3 sequences, with about 40% occurring only once. Sample: peripheral blood or thyroid tissue (not recorded which). Receptors were obtained from an adult man with Graves' hyperthyroidism.

This clonotype was recorded many times. The gene calls are TRBV9 and TRBJ1-1; possible D gene TRBD1, 6 bases. Trimming took off 0 bases at V and 5 bases at J, with 11 bases between the two ends. CDR3 length equals 14 residues. Germline CDR1 and CDR2: SGDLS and YYNGEE. The CDR3 here is CASSVAGAVTEAFF. DNA for the CDR3: TGTGCCAGCAGCGTAGCGGGGGCGGTAACTGAAGCTTTCTTT.

This clonotype was counted ten times or more. The chain is built from TRBV10-3 and TRBJ2-5; tentatively, D is TRBD1 (7 bases). CDR1 is ENHRY and CDR2 is SYGVKD in the germline V gene. V dropped 3 bases and J dropped 4 bases, with 9 bases sitting between them. This CDR3 contains 13 residues. The CDR3 sequence is CAISDQGGETQYF. The CDR3 DNA sequence: TGTGCCATCAGTGATCAGGGGGGAGAGACCCAGTACTTC.

This clonotype turned up a few times. In nucleotides, the CDR3 is TGTGCCAGCAGCCCAATTACCGAGAACACTGAAGCTTTCTTT. It encodes CASSPITENTEAFF. The gene calls are TRBV9 and TRBJ1-1; D gene ambiguous. CDR1 and CDR2 (germline): SGDLS, YYNGEE. The CDR3 is 14 amino acids. V was pared by 4 bases and J by 1 base, with 11 bases between. The whole variable domain, remainder taken from reference TRBV9 and TRBJ1-1, is DSGVTQTPKHLITATGQRVTLRCSPRSGDLSVYWYQQSLDQGLQFLIQYYNGEERAKGNILERFSAQQFPDLHSELNLSSLELGDSALYFCASSPITENTEAFFGQGTRLTVV.

This clonotype was detected many times. The chain uses TRBV7-7 and TRBJ1-2; D is unclear. The germline V gene has CDR1 SSHAT and CDR2 FNYEAQ (reference sequence). With 5 bases removed from V and 6 bases from J, the gap between germline ends came to 19 bases. This CDR3 contains 15 residues. In DNA form, the CDR3 reads TGTGCCAGCAGCCCATATCCGGGATCTAGGGATGGCTACACCTTC. Amino acids: CASSPYPGSRDGYTF. Together with reference TRBV7-7 and TRBJ1-2, the CDR3 gives the full variable domain: GAGVSQSPRYKVTKRGQDVTLRCDPISSHATLYWYQQALGQGPEFLTYFNYEAQPDKSGLPSDRFSAERPEGSISTLTIQRTEQRDSAMYRCASSPYPGSRDGYTFGSGTRLTVV.

This clonotype was recorded many times. The chain carries TRBV20-1 and TRBJ2-5, with D maybe TRBD1 (5 bases). Germline V gives CDR1 DFQATT, CDR2 SNEGSKA (reference sequence). Deletions cut 2 bases from V and 5 bases from J, with 18 bases between. This CDR3 contains 15 residues. The CDR3 bases are TGCAGTGCTAGATCTACGCCAGGGCCAGGGGAGACCCAGTACTTC. It codes for CSARSTPGPGETQYF.

The chain uses TRBV12-3 or TRBV12-4 and TRBJ1-2, with TRBD1 as a possible D gene (6 bases). V lost 5 bases and J 8 bases, leaving 9 bases between the germline ends. The CDR3 runs to 11 residues. The CDR3 DNA sequence: TGTGCCAGCAGTGGACAGACGGGCTACACCTTC. Translating gives CASSGQTGYTF.

In this sample, this clonotype turned up many times. The gene calls are TRBV12-3 or TRBV12-4 and TRBJ2-7, with 8 positions matching TRBD2. J gave up 0 bases and V 5 bases, and 3 bases lay outside the gene matches. The CDR3 sequence is 14 residues long. The chain's CDR3 is CASSQTSGSYEQYF. The DNA of the CDR3 is TGTGCCAGCAGTCAAACTAGCGGCTCCTACGAGCAGTACTTC.

V usage is TRBV29-1 and J usage is TRBJ1-1, with D unclear. Germline V gene sequence: CDR1 SQVTM, CDR2 ANQGSEA. The CDR3 contains 13 residues. V lost 2 bases to trimming and J lost 4 bases, with 11 bases between them. The CDR3 coding sequence is TGCAGCGTTGAAATAGCGGAGAGCACTGAAGCTTTCTTT. Protein sequence: CSVEIAESTEAFF. Complete variable domain (other parts from reference TRBV29-1 and TRBJ1-1): SAVISQKPSRDICQRGTSLTIQCQVDSQVTMMFWYRQQPGQSLTLIATANQGSEATYESGFVIDKFPISRPNLTFSTLTVSNMSPEDSSIYLCSVEIAESTEAFFGQGTRLTVV.

This clonotype was recorded many times. This sequence joins TRBV7-2 and TRBJ1-5; D call uncertain. Per the germline V gene, CDR1 is SGHTA and CDR2 is FQGNSA. Trimming removed 3 bases from V and 7 bases from J, with 10 bases in between. This CDR3 is 13 amino acids long. The CDR3 here is CASSFTGGQPQHF. The CDR3 nucleotides read TGTGCCAGCAGCTTTACCGGCGGCCAGCCCCAGCATTTT. Drawing the rest from reference TRBV7-2 and TRBJ1-5, the complete variable domain is GAGVSQSPSNKVTEKGKDVELRCDPISGHTALYWYRQSLGQGLEFLIYFQGNSAPDKSGLPSDRFSAERTGGSVSTLTIQRTQQEDSAVYLCASSFTGGQPQHFGDGTRLSIL.

There are a few counts of this clonotype. This sequence joins TRBV15 and TRBJ2-7; 9 bases match TRBD1. CDR3 length equals 17 residues. Germline trimming cut 0 bases from V and 4 bases from J; bases unmatched to any gene: 10. CDR1 and CDR2 (germline): LNHNV, YYDKDF (reference sequence). The CDR3 protein is CATSRDRYRDRAYEQYF. In nucleotides, the CDR3 is TGTGCCACCAGCAGAGACAGGTACCGGGACAGGGCTTACGAGCAGTACTTC. Complete variable domain (other parts from reference TRBV15 and TRBJ2-7): DAMVIQNPRYQVTQFGKPVTLSCSQTLNHNVMYWYQQKSSQAPKLLFHYYDKDFNNEADTPDNFQSRRPNTSFCFLDIRSPGLGDTAMYLCATSRDRYRDRAYEQYFGPGTRLTVT.

V gene TRBV29-1 combines with J gene TRBJ1-3, with D possibly being TRBD1 (6 bases). Trimming pared 5 bases from V and 0 bases from J, leaving 14 bases between. From germline, CDR1 is SQVTM and CDR2 ANQGSEA. The CDR3 length is 15 residues. CDR3 protein: CSVRDRTNSGNTIYF. The DNA for the CDR3 is TGCAGCGTTCGAGACAGGACTAACTCTGGAAACACCATATATTTT.

This chain connects TRBV5-6 to TRBJ2-5, with 11 bases that match TRBD2. The germline CDR1 and CDR2 sequences are SGHDT and YYEEEE. V gave up 4 bases and J gave up 2 bases; unmatched junction bases: 7. The CDR3 has 16 residues. The CDR3 region has the DNA TGTGCCAGCAGCCTGGGGGGACTAGCGGTTCAAGAGACCCAGTACTTC. It specifies CASSLGGLAVQETQYF.

This sequence joins TRBV9 and TRBJ2-7; perhaps TRBD2 as D (5 bases). The V end was cut by 2 bases, the J end by 0 bases, with 15 bases between. This CDR3 contains 16 residues. CDR1 is SGDLS and CDR2 is YYNGEE in the germline V gene. The CDR3 here is CASSVESGLSSYEQYF. The CDR3 nucleotides read TGTGCCAGCAGCGTCGAAAGCGGACTGAGCTCCTACGAGCAGTACTTC.

This clonotype was counted a few times. The gene calls are TRBV10-2 and TRBJ2-7; 7 bases map to TRBD1. Trimming removed 10 bases from V and 2 bases from J; junction bases left unmatched: 8. The CDR3 has 13 residues. The V gene's germline CDR1 is WSHSY and CDR2 SAAADI. This CDR3 reads CATRQGVAYEQYF. The CDR3, as DNA: TGCGCCACCCGACAGGGCGTCGCCTACGAGCAGTACTTC.

The rearrangement joins TRBV7-3 to TRBJ1-5, with TRBD1 matching 10 bases. CDR3 size: 16 residues. The germline V gene encodes CDR1 SGHTA and CDR2 FQGTGA. With 8 bases clipped from V and 7 bases from J, the junction kept 14 bases outside the gene matches. This chain's CDR3 is CASSPSDRGARQPQHF. CDR3 DNA: TGTGCCAGCTCACCTTCGGACAGGGGGGCCCGCCAGCCCCAGCATTTT.

V and J are TRBV20-1 and TRBJ1-5; a weak D match, TRBD1 (5 bases). The germline V and J ends were trimmed by 0 bases and 11 bases, with 17 bases remaining between them. Germline lookup yields CDR1 DFQATT and CDR2 SNEGSKA (reference sequence). CDR3 length: 14 residues. The CDR3 bases are TGCAGTGCTAGAGATCGGGTCCTGGGGGAGACCCAGCATTTT. As protein: CSARDRVLGETQHF.

Many counts were recorded for this clonotype. The chain has TRBV20-1 and TRBJ1-6, with a possible D match to TRBD1 (5 bases). CDR1 DFQATT and CDR2 SNEGSKA come from the germline V gene (reference sequence). The V end was cut by 5 bases, the J end by 8 bases, with 16 bases between. The CDR3 spans 14 residues. The CDR3: CSAGDGRLDSPLHF. CDR3 nucleotide sequence: TGCAGTGCTGGGGACGGCCGATTGGATTCACCCCTCCACTTT.

This clonotype was observed at least ten times. This chain joins TRBV20-1 and TRBJ2-7; 10 positions match TRBD1. CDR1 is DFQATT, CDR2 SNEGSKA, per germline (reference sequence). The CDR3 is made up of 13 amino acids. Trimming at V came to 6 bases and at J to 2 bases, leaving 4 bases not matched to a gene. CDR3 region: CSAGGTGAYEQYF. CDR3 in DNA: TGCAGTGCCGGAGGGACAGGGGCCTACGAGCAGTACTTC.

The J gene is TRBJ1-5, the V gene TRBV20-1; a weak D match, TRBD1 (5 bases). V lost 7 bases and J 0 bases, leaving 13 bases between the germline ends. There are 14 residues in the CDR3. Germline V gene sequence: CDR1 DFQATT, CDR2 SNEGSKA (reference sequence). The CDR3: CSVRGFISNQPQHF. In DNA, the CDR3 is TGCAGTGTCCGGGGCTTTATTAGCAATCAGCCCCAGCATTTT.

This chain links TRBV7-3 with TRBJ2-5; a weak D match, TRBD2 (6 bases). This CDR3 comprises 17 residues. Germline V gene lookup returns CDR1 SGHTA and CDR2 FQGTGA. V lost 3 bases to trimming and J lost 5 bases, with 22 bases between them. The CDR3 loop reads CASSFAFLSGTDETQYF. CDR3 DNA: TGTGCCAGCAGCTTCGCCTTTTTGTCAGGGACTGATGAGACCCAGTACTTC.

J is TRBJ1-5 and V is TRBV12-3 or TRBV12-4; TRBD1 is a possible D gene (6 bases). The CDR3 sequence is 16 residues long. Trimming removed 7 bases at V and 4 bases at J, with 20 bases between. The CDR3 nucleotides are TGTGCCAGCACCCAAAGGGAGGGGGGTGCAAATCAGCCCCAGCATTTT. It is translated as CASTQREGGANQPQHF.